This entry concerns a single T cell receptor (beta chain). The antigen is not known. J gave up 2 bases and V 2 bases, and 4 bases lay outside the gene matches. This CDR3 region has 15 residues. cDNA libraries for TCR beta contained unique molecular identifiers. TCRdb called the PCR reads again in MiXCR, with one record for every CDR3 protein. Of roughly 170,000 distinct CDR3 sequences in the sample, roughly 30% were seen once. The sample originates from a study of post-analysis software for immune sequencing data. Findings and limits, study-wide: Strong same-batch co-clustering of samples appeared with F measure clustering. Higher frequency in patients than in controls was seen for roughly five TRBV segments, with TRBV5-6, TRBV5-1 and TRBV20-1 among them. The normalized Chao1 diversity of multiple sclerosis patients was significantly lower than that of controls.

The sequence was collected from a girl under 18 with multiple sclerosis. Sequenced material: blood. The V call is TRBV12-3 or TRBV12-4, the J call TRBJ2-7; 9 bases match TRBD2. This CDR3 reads CASSLISGSPYEQYF. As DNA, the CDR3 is TGTGCCAGCAGTTTAATTAGCGGGAGTCCCTACGAGCAGTACTTC.